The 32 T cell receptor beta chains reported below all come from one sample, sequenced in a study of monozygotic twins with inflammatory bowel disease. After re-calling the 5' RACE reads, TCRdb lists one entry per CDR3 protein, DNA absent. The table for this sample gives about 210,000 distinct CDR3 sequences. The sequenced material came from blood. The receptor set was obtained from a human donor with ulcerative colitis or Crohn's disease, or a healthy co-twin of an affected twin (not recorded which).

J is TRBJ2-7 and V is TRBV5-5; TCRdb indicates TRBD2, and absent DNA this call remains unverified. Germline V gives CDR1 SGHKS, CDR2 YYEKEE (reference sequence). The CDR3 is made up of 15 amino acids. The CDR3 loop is CASSHRPAYFYEQYF.

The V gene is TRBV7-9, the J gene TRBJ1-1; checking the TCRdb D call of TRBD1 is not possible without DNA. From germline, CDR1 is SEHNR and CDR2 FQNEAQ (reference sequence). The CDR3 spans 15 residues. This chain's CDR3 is CASSQIRGANTEAFF.

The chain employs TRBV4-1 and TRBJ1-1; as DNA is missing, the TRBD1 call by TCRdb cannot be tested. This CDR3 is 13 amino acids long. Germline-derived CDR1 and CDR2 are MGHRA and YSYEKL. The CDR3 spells CASSRLTGPGAFF.

CDR3 amino acids: CASSPPRGFTEAFF. V gene TRBV18 combines with J gene TRBJ1-1; TCRdb's D gene call, TRBD1, goes unchecked for lack of DNA. The CDR3 has 14 amino acids. CDR1 is KGHSH, CDR2 LQKENI, per germline.

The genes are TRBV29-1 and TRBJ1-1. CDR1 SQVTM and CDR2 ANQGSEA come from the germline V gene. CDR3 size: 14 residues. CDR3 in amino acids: CSVTSGFLNTEAFF.

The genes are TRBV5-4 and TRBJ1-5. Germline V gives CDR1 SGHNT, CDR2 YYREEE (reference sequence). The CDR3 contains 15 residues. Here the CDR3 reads CASSRGGNSNQPQHF.

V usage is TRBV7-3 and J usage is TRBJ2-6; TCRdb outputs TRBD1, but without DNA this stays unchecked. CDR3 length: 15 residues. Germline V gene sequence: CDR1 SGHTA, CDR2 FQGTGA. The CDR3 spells CASRMTGSGANVLTF.

CDR3 sequence: CASSPDRADYGYTF. The V call is TRBV5-1, the J call TRBJ1-2; there is no DNA to check the TCRdb D call of TRBD1. Germline assignment: CDR1 SGHRS and CDR2 YFSETQ. This CDR3 is 14 amino acids long.

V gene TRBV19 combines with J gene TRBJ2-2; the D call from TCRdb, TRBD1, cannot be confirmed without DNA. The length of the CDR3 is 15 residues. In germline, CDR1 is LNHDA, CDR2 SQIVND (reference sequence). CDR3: CASSTRGRDTGELFF.

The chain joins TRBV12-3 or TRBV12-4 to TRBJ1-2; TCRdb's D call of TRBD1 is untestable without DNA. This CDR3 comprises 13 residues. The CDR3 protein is CASSQGQGRGYTF.

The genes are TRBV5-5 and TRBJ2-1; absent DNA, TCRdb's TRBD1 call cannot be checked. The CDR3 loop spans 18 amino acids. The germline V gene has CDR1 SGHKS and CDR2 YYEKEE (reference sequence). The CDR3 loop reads CASRPAIGANPSYNEQFF.

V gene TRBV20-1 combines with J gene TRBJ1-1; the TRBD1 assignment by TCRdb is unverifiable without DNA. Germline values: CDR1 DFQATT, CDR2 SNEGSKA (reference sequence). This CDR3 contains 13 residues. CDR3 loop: CSARDLPGAEAFF.

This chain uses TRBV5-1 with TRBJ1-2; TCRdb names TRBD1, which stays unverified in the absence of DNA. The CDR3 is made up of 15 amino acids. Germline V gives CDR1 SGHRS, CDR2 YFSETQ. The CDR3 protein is CASSSTGQGNYGYTF.

The CDR3 here is CASSDPAGGEALHF. V usage is TRBV9 and J usage is TRBJ1-6; lacking DNA, the TRBD1 call made by TCRdb goes unchecked. Germline CDR1 SGDLS, CDR2 YYNGEE. The CDR3 contains 14 residues.

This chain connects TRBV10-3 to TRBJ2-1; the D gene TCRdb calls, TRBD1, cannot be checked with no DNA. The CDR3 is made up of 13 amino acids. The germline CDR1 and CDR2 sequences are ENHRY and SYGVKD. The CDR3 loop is CAIYEEGVGEQFF.

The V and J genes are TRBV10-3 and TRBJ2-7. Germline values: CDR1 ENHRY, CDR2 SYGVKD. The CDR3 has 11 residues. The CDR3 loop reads CAISEIGEQYF.

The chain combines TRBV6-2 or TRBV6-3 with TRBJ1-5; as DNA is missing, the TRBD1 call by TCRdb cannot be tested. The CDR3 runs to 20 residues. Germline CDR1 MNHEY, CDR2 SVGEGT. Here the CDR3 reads CASSGSGTGGSISSNQPQHF.

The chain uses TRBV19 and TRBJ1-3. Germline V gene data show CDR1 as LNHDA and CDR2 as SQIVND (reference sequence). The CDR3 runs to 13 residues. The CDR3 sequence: CASRKSIGNTIYF.

The CDR3 is CASSESQRSPLHF. J is TRBJ1-6 and V is TRBV2. Germline lookup yields CDR1 SNHLY and CDR2 FYNNEI. The CDR3 has 13 residues.

CDR3 in amino acids: CASSRTSGGVSYNEQFF. The chain uses TRBV12-3 or TRBV12-4 and TRBJ2-1; TCRdb picks TRBD2, but there is no DNA to check that call. This CDR3 comprises 17 residues.

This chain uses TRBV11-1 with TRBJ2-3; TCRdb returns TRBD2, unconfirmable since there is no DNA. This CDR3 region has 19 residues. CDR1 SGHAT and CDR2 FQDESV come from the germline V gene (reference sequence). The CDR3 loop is CASSLGRSSSGGVADTQYF. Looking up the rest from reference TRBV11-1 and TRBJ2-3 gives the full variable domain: EAEVAQSPRYKITEKSQAVAFWCDPISGHATLYWYRQILGQGPELLVQFQDESVVDDSQLPKDRFSAERLKGVDSTLKIQPAELGDSAMYLCASSLGRSSSGGVADTQYFGPGTRLTVL.

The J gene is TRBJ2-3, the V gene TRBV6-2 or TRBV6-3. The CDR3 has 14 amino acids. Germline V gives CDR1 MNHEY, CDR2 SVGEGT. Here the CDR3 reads CASGHRDITDTQYF.

The CDR3 protein is CASSERPGASTDTQYF. The genes are TRBV5-1 and TRBJ2-3; TCRdb returns TRBD1, unconfirmable since there is no DNA. The CDR3 consists of 16 residues. CDR1 is SGHRS, CDR2 YFSETQ, per germline.

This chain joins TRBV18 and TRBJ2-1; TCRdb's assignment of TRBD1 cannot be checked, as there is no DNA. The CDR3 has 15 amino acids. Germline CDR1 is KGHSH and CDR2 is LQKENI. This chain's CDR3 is CASSPGQATYNEQFF.

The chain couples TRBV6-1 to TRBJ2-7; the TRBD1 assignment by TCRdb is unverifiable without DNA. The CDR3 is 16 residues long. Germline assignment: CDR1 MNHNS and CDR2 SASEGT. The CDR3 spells CASSDTGAGFVGEQYF.

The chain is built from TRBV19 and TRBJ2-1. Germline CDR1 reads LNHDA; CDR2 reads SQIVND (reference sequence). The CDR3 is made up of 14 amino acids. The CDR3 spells CASRYGGLYNEQFF.

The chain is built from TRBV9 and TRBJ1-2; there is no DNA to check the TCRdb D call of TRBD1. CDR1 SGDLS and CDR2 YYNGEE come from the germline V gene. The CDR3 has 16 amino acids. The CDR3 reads CASSVSPREGSGGYTF.

CDR3 protein: CASSLQGGNQPQHF. The V gene is TRBV5-5, the J gene TRBJ1-5; TCRdb's assignment of TRBD1 cannot be checked, as there is no DNA. Germline V gene lookup returns CDR1 SGHKS and CDR2 YYEKEE (reference sequence). The CDR3 is 14 amino acids.

This CDR3 reads CATSRDPWATNYNEQFF. The chain carries TRBV15 and TRBJ2-1; the D call of TRBD1 rests on TCRdb alone, since no DNA is present to check it. Germline-derived CDR1 and CDR2 are LNHNV and YYDKDF (reference sequence). This CDR3 spans 17 amino acids.

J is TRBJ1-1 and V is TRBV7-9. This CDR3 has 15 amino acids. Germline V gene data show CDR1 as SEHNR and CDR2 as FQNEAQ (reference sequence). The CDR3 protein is CASSSMTGWYTEAFF.

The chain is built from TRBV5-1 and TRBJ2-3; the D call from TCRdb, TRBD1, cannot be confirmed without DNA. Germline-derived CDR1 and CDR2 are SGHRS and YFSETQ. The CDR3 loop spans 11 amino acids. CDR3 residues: CASSLSGAEYF.

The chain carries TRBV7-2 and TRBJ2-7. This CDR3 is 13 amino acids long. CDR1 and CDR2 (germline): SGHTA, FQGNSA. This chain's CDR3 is CASSLDRQYEQYF.